Below are 18 T cell receptor beta chains sequenced from a single sample in a study of cytomegalovirus exposure and HLA in healthy donors. 60 Vbeta and 13 Jbeta primers were used in PCR. Assay used: immunoSEQ multiplex PCR; TCRdb lists only in-frame clones, some missing. The sample holds approximately 130,000 clones, about 8% seen once. The sequenced sample was PBMCs. These receptors originate from a woman aged 40 to 50 in good health and CMV-seropositive.

The chain is built from TRBV30 and TRBJ1-1; 8 nucleotides agree with TRBD1. Unmatched junction bases numbered 11, after V lost 8 bases and J lost 0 bases. This CDR3 spans 15 amino acids. Germline lookup yields CDR1 GTSNPN and CDR2 SVGIG (reference sequence). This CDR3 reads CAQGQGLGVNTEAFF. DNA for the CDR3: TGTGCCCAAGGACAGGGTCTAGGTGTGAACACTGAAGCTTTCTTT.

V and J are TRBV28 and TRBJ2-7; the match to TRBD1 covers 8 bases. Trimming at V came to 9 bases and at J to 5 bases, leaving 12 bases not matched to a gene. The CDR3 loop spans 14 amino acids. Per the germline V gene, CDR1 is MDHEN and CDR2 is SYDVKM. For the CDR3, the DNA is TGTGCCAGTAACGGACAGGGCTCCTTCGACGAGCAGTACTTC. Translation gives CASNGQGSFDEQYF. Together with reference TRBV28 and TRBJ2-7, the CDR3 gives the full variable domain: DVKVTQSSRYLVKRTGEKVFLECVQDMDHENMFWYRQDPGLGLRLIYFSYDVKMKEKGDIPEGYSVSREKKERFSLILESASTNQTSMYLCASNGQGSFDEQYFGPGTRLTVT.

This clone has more than one count but fewer than ten. The CDR3 region is CASSPQGAQNTEAFF. CDR3 nucleotide sequence: TGTGCCAGCAGTCCTCAGGGGGCGCAGAACACTGAAGCTTTCTTT. This chain links TRBV28 with TRBJ1-1, with 8 positions matching TRBD1. Germline CDR1 MDHEN, CDR2 SYDVKM. The V segment lost 5 bases and the J segment 1 base; nucleotides outside the gene matches: 6. This CDR3 spans 15 amino acids.

The chain joins TRBV5-6 to TRBJ1-3; 10 bases are a match to TRBD1. Germline-derived CDR1 and CDR2 are SGHDT and YYEEEE. J gave up 7 bases and V 2 bases, and 3 bases lay outside the gene matches. The CDR3 extends over 14 amino acids. The CDR3 here is CASSFGTGANTIYF. The DNA of the CDR3 is TGTGCCAGCAGCTTCGGGACAGGGGCCAACACCATATATTTT.

The chain recombines TRBV5-6 with TRBJ2-2; 10 nucleotides agree with TRBD2. The CDR3 contains 16 residues. The germline V gene encodes CDR1 SGHDT and CDR2 YYEEEE. V shed 3 bases, J shed 1 base, and the junction held 3 bases outside the gene matches. This chain's CDR3 is CASSSGLAVNTGELFF. In DNA form, the CDR3 reads TGTGCCAGCAGCTCCGGACTAGCGGTGAACACCGGGGAGCTGTTTTTT.

This sequence joins TRBV6-5 and TRBJ2-7; TRBD1 aligns across 7 bases. The CDR3 covers 14 residues. Trimming cost V 2 bases and J 3 bases; bases outside gene matches: 4. CDR1 is MNHEY and CDR2 is SVGAGI in the germline V gene. CDR3 sequence: CASSYRRTGYEQYF. The DNA for the CDR3 is TGTGCCAGCAGTTACCGCAGGACAGGCTACGAGCAGTACTTC.

This chain joins TRBV28 and TRBJ2-1; 10 bases agree with TRBD2. V was pared by 4 bases and J by 4 bases, with 10 bases of the junction left unmatched. Germline-derived CDR1 and CDR2 are MDHEN and SYDVKM. This CDR3 region has 17 residues. CDR3 sequence reads: CASSSPKAGGVYNEQFF. The CDR3 region has the DNA TGTGCCAGCAGTTCACCGAAAGCGGGGGGGGTTTACAATGAGCAGTTCTTC.

The rearrangement uses TRBV9 and TRBJ2-2; D is perhaps TRBD1 (5 bases). The germline V gene has CDR1 SGDLS and CDR2 YYNGEE. The CDR3 runs 16 residues. V was trimmed by 3 bases and J by 2 bases, leaving 14 bases between them. The CDR3 loop is CASSARQFSNTGELFF. CDR3 bases: TGTGCCAGCAGCGCCCGACAGTTCAGTAACACCGGGGAGCTGTTTTTT.

The chain carries TRBV6-6 and TRBJ1-6, with D tentatively TRBD1 (5 bases). The V gene's germline CDR1 is MNHNY and CDR2 SVGAGI (reference sequence). The CDR3 is 16 amino acids. The ends were cut back, 4 bases at V and 4 bases at J, with 14 bases in the middle. The CDR3 bases are TGTGCCAGCAGTTCCCAGGGCGGGGTATATAATTCACCCCTCCACTTT. It is translated as CASSSQGGVYNSPLHF.

This sequence joins TRBV5-1 and TRBJ2-3, with 13 bases lining up with TRBD2. The length of the CDR3 is 17 residues. Germline V CDR1 and CDR2: SGHRS, YFSETQ. The J segment lost 4 bases and the V segment lost 2 bases, leaving 7 bases of the junction unmatched. This CDR3 is CASSLLAGGPSPDTQYF. The CDR3 DNA sequence: TGCGCCAGCAGCTTACTAGCGGGGGGGCCAAGTCCAGATACGCAGTATTTT.

The J gene is TRBJ1-2, the V gene TRBV18; D unresolved. The CDR3 covers 15 residues. Trimming removed 5 bases at V and 8 bases at J, with 21 bases between. Germline V gene lookup returns CDR1 KGHSH and CDR2 LQKENI. CDR3 DNA sequence: TGTGCCAGCTCATCTGCCGGGAGAGATCTCGGCGGCTACACCTTC. It specifies CASSSAGRDLGGYTF. The complete variable domain, with remaining parts taken from reference TRBV18 and TRBJ1-2, reads NAGVMQNPRHLVRRRGQEARLRCSPMKGHSHVYWYRQLPEEGLKFMVYLQKENIIDESGMPKERFSAEFPKEGPSILRIQQVVRGDSAAYFCASSSAGRDLGGYTFGSGTRLTVV.

This sequence joins TRBV13 and TRBJ2-5, with D hard to call. The CDR3 spans 13 residues. With 4 bases removed from V and 5 bases from J, the gap between germline ends came to 11 bases. The germline CDR1 and CDR2 sequences are PRHDT and FYEKMQ (reference sequence). Here the CDR3 DNA reads TGTGCCAGCAGCTATGGGCGTAGGGAGACCCAGTACTTC. Its protein product is CASSYGRRETQYF.

The V call is TRBV2, the J call TRBJ1-5, with TRBD1 matching over 7 bases. The V segment lost 6 bases and the J segment 0 bases; nucleotides outside the gene matches: 5. The CDR3 runs 15 residues. Germline V lookup: CDR1 SNHLY, CDR2 FYNNEI. Here the CDR3 reads CASSRGQISNQPQHF. CDR3 nucleotides: TGTGCCAGCAGCCGGGGACAGATTAGCAATCAGCCCCAGCATTTT.

The chain is built from TRBV5-4 and TRBJ1-6; D uncertain. The germline CDR1 and CDR2 sequences are SGHNT and YYREEE (reference sequence). Trimming removed 1 base from V and 6 bases from J, with 5 bases in between. CDR3 length: 13 residues. For the CDR3, the DNA is TGTGCCAGCAGCTTGAGCTCTAATTCACCCCTCCACTTT. Its translation is CASSLSSNSPLHF.

The chain carries TRBV10-3 and TRBJ2-1, with D possibly being TRBD1 (5 bases). CDR3 size: 13 residues. The ends were cut back, 6 bases at V and 9 bases at J, with 15 bases in the middle. Per germline, CDR1 ENHRY and CDR2 SYGVKD. CDR3 protein: CAIRDTRDSEQFF. The CDR3 nucleotides are TGTGCCATCAGAGATACCAGGGATAGTGAGCAGTTCTTC.

This rearrangement joins TRBV28 to TRBJ1-2; 9 bases are shared with TRBD1. The germline V gene encodes CDR1 MDHEN and CDR2 SYDVKM. CDR3 length equals 13 residues. The ends lost 6 bases at V and 8 bases at J; junction bases unmatched: 7. Here the CDR3 reads CASRIQGAMGYTF. The CDR3 region has the DNA TGTGCCAGCAGGATACAGGGGGCGATGGGCTACACCTTC.

The V and J genes are TRBV9 and TRBJ2-7; 8 bases map to TRBD1. Germline loops: CDR1 SGDLS, CDR2 YYNGEE. The V and J ends lost 3 bases and 5 bases, in that order; junction bases with no gene match: 4. The CDR3 extends over 13 amino acids. The CDR3 loop is CASSGTGIHEQYF. The CDR3 nucleotides are TGTGCCAGCAGCGGGACAGGGATCCACGAGCAGTACTTC.

This sequence joins TRBV11-3 and TRBJ2-3, with D maybe TRBD2 (5 bases). Between the trimmed V and J ends, which lost 1 base and 0 bases, there was a span of 5 bases. The CDR3 extends over 14 amino acids. Germline loops: CDR1 SGHNT, CDR2 YENEEA. CDR3 loop: CASSLGRSTDTQYF. The CDR3 DNA reads TGTGCCAGCAGCTTAGGGAGGAGCACAGATACGCAGTATTTT.